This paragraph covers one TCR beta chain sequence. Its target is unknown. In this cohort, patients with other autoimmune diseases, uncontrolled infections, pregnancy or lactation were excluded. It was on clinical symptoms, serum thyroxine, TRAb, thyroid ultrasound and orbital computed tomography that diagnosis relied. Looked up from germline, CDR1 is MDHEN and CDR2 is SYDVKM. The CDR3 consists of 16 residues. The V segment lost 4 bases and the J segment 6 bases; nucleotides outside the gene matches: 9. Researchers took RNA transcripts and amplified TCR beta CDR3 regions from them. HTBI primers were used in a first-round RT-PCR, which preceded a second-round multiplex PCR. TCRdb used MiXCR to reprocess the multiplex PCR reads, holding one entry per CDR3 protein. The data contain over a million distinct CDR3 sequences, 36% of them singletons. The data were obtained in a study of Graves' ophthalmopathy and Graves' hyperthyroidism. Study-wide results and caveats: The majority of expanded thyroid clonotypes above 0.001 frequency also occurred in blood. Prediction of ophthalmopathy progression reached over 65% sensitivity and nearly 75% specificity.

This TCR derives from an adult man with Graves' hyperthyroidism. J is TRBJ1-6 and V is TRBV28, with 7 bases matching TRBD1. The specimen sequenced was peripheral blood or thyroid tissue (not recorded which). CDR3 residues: CASSSRQQGGNSPLHF. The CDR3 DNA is TGTGCCAGCAGTTCCAGACAGCAGGGGGGTAATTCACCCCTCCACTTT.